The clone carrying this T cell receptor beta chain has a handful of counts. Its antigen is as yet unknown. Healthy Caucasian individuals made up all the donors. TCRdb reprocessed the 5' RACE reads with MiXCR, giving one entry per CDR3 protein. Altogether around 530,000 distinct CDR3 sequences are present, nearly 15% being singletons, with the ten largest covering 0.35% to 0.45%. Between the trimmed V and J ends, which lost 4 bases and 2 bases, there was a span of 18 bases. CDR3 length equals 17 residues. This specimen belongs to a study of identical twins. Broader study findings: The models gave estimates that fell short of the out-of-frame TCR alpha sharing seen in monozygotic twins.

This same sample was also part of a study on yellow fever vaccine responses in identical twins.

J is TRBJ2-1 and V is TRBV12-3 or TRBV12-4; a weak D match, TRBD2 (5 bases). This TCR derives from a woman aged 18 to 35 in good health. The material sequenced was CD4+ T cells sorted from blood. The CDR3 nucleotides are TGTGCCAGCAGTTCAACTCTAGCCCCTGGACCCTACAATGAGCAGTTCTTC. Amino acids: CASSSTLAPGPYNEQFF.